Listed here are 9 T cell receptor beta chains from one sample, sequenced in a study of T cells after posttransplantation cyclophosphamide (dated by TCRdb to about 2016). Library prep was done by the immunoSEQ multiplex PCR assay. The clones in this table, taken by TCRdb from immuneACCESS, are in-frame only. Not every clone is retained; where verified, under half of the shortfall comes from an unresolved V gene, and the cause of the rest is unknown. This sample gives thousands of clones in total; 74% of them show up just once. More than 20% of the sample is taken by the ten largest. According to the study, the label for this sample's treatment or condition signals: high-dose cyclophosphamide on days +3 and +4 as single-agent GVHD prophylaxis. Busulfan and fludarabine conditioning, a related or unrelated marrow graft, and cyclophosphamide on days +3 and +4 were given to PTCy patients. The sequences come from PBMCs, collected just under 1,500 days after allogeneic stem cell transplant with posttransplant cyclophosphamide. All receptors derive from a male patient between 25 and 39 years old who received an allogeneic stem cell transplant from a related donor, was CMV-positive, and had acute GVHD only. Some T cells seen after a transplant may have their origin in the graft donor.

By sample fraction, this clone is large. The genes are TRBV30 and TRBJ1-3; the D gene is possibly TRBD1 (5 bases). Trimming pared 1 base from V and 1 base from J, leaving 17 bases between. The CDR3 consists of 17 residues. Germline CDR1 is GTSNPN and CDR2 is SVGIG (reference sequence). Written as DNA, the CDR3 is TGTGCCTGGAGTGACTTTCAGGGCCCTAGATCTGGAAACACCATATATTTT. Its translation: CAWSDFQGPRSGNTIYF.

This clone was recorded a few times. The gene calls are TRBV30 and TRBJ1-2; D is uncertain. Trimming took off 1 base at V and 0 bases at J, with 9 bases between the two ends. Germline assignment: CDR1 GTSNPN and CDR2 SVGIG (reference sequence). CDR3 size: 14 residues. CDR3 in amino acids: CAWSGAFSNYGYTF. CDR3 sequence (DNA): TGTGCCTGGAGTGGTGCGTTCTCTAACTATGGCTACACCTTC.

The sample holds one count of this clone. This rearrangement joins TRBV5-1 to TRBJ1-2; 8 bases are a match to TRBD1. CDR1 SGHRS and CDR2 YFSETQ come from the germline V gene. The CDR3 has 15 amino acids. V trimming: 2 bases; J trimming: 5 bases; junction bases outside the gene matches: 8. This chain's CDR3 is CASSFGQGPLYGYTF. The CDR3 DNA follows: TGCGCCAGCAGCTTTGGACAGGGACCCTTATATGGCTACACCTTC.

The V and J genes are TRBV2 and TRBJ1-1, with 12 bases that match TRBD1. Germline V CDR1 and CDR2: SNHLY, FYNNEI. The CDR3 is 13 amino acids. The ends lost 6 bases at V and 11 bases at J; junction bases unmatched: 7. The CDR3: CASSAGTGGLAFF. The CDR3 DNA is TGTGCCAGCAGCGCCGGGACAGGGGGCTTGGCTTTCTTT.

The J gene is TRBJ2-3, the V gene TRBV4-3; D is perhaps TRBD2 (7 bases). Trimming cost V 4 bases and J 3 bases, with 14 bases left between them. Germline assignment: CDR1 LGHNA and CDR2 YSLEER. The CDR3 covers 15 residues. In DNA, the CDR3 is TGCGCCAGCAGCCTTCAGGGGAGGGGTACAGATACGCAGTATTTT. The encoded protein is CASSLQGRGTDTQYF.

This clone was detected once. The J gene is TRBJ2-1, the V gene TRBV6-1; D ambiguous. The CDR3 runs to 15 residues. Germline V CDR1 and CDR2: MNHNS, SASEGT. V dropped 0 bases and J dropped 5 bases, with 11 bases sitting between them. The CDR3 loop reads CASSEALLENNEQFF. The CDR3 DNA reads TGTGCCAGCAGTGAAGCGCTTTTAGAAAACAATGAGCAGTTCTTC.

The chain joins TRBV15 to TRBJ1-5; D remains unclear. Looked up from germline, CDR1 is LNHNV and CDR2 is YYDKDF (reference sequence). This CDR3 is 13 amino acids long. The V and J ends lost 1 base and 9 bases respectively, with 10 bases between them. The CDR3 loop is CATSRGKAGPQHF. As DNA, the CDR3 is TGTGCCACCAGCAGAGGTAAAGCCGGGCCCCAGCATTTT.

The rearrangement links TRBV6-5 to TRBJ2-7; D might be TRBD2 (7 bases). This CDR3 is built from 14 residues. Germline CDR1 MNHEY, CDR2 SVGAGI. Trimming shortened V by 6 bases and J by 4 bases, and 16 bases separated the two germline ends. This CDR3 is CASSDGGLMYEQYF. DNA for the CDR3: TGTGCCAGCAGCGACGGGGGGCTGATGTACGAGCAGTACTTC.

The CDR3, as DNA: TGCGCCAGCAGCTTGTTACTTGGCGGCAATGAGCAGTTCTTC. Translation: CASSLLLGGNEQFF. V is TRBV5-1 and J is TRBJ2-1; no clear D. The CDR3 runs 14 residues. Trimming took 1 base from V and 6 from J, leaving 11 bases between them. CDR1 is SGHRS, CDR2 YFSETQ, per germline.